The 26 T cell receptor beta chains below all came from one sample that was sequenced in a study of blood T cell repertoires in COVID-19. Assay used: immunoSEQ multiplex PCR; TCRdb lists only in-frame clones, some missing. Of a few hundred thousand clones listed, roughly 88% are singletons. The sample comprised peripheral blood. These receptors all stem from a woman in her twenties or thirties who had recovered from COVID-19.

The chain uses TRBV5-1 and TRBJ2-5; 9 bases map to TRBD1. CDR3 length: 15 amino acids. Trimming cost V 4 bases and J 1 base; bases outside gene matches: 5. Germline V gene lookup returns CDR1 SGHRS and CDR2 YFSETQ. CDR3 bases: TGCGCCAGCAGCCGGACAGGGGCTACCCAAGAGACCCAGTACTTC. Translating it yields CASSRTGATQETQYF.

J is TRBJ1-6 and V is TRBV3-1 (or the pseudogene TRBV3-2); TRBD1 matches at 7 bases. Germline V gene data show CDR1 as LGHDT and CDR2 as YNNKEL (reference sequence). The CDR3 has 15 amino acids. Trimming cost V 4 bases and J 14 bases; bases outside gene matches: 14. CDR3 bases: TGTGCCAGCAGCCCGACCGTTTTGCAGGGGGTCACCCTCCACTTT. Its protein is CASSPTVLQGVTLHF.

This chain connects TRBV19 to TRBJ2-7, with D possibly TRBD2 on 5 matching bases. Germline V gene data show CDR1 as LNHDA and CDR2 as SQIVND (reference sequence). The CDR3 is made up of 16 amino acids. V was trimmed by 1 base and J by 4 bases, leaving 17 bases between them. CDR3 amino acids: CASSIGGDPGIYEQYF. DNA of the CDR3: TGTGCCAGTAGTATAGGGGGAGATCCTGGTATTTACGAGCAGTACTTC.

This chain joins TRBV6-5 and TRBJ2-3; no clear D gene. CDR1 MNHEY and CDR2 SVGAGI come from the germline V gene. The CDR3 is 11 amino acids. The ends were cut back, 10 bases at V and 5 bases at J, with 10 bases in the middle. CDR3 coding DNA: TGTGCCACGTCTCTAGGAGATACGCAGTATTTT. Its protein product is CATSLGDTQYF.

The chain has TRBV7-2 and TRBJ2-1; D perhaps matches TRBD2 (7 bases). This CDR3 contains 16 residues. Trimming stripped 1 base from V and 6 bases from J, with 16 bases between. The V gene's germline CDR1 is SGHTA and CDR2 FQGNSA. Written as DNA, the CDR3 is TGTGCCAGCAGCTTAGTCCCAGCGGGGACAACCAATGAGCAGTTCTTC. Translated: CASSLVPAGTTNEQFF.

The genes are TRBV12-3 or TRBV12-4 and TRBJ1-6; D is unresolved. The CDR3 covers 12 residues. V was clipped by 6 bases and J by 8 bases, with 8 bases between them. CDR3 sequence reads: CASSLPYSPLHF. CDR3 nucleotide sequence: TGTGCCAGCAGCCTACCTTATTCACCCCTCCACTTT.

This chain connects TRBV29-1 to TRBJ1-1; no reliable D call. CDR3 size: 12 residues. In germline, CDR1 is SQVTM, CDR2 ANQGSEA. Trimming shortened V by 3 bases and J by 5 bases, and 10 bases separated the two germline ends. This CDR3 is CSVEDRGTEAFF. CDR3 DNA: TGCAGCGTTGAGGATCGAGGTACTGAAGCTTTCTTT.

This chain connects TRBV5-6 to TRBJ1-1, with D maybe TRBD1 (5 bases). Germline V gives CDR1 SGHDT, CDR2 YYEEEE. Trimming stripped 1 base from V and 5 bases from J, with 18 bases between. CDR3 size: 16 residues. CDR3 sequence reads: CASSLNSGATGTEAFF. The CDR3 DNA reads TGTGCCAGCAGCTTGAACAGCGGGGCTACGGGAACTGAAGCTTTCTTT.

The J gene is TRBJ2-1, the V gene TRBV13; D unclear. Looked up from germline, CDR1 is PRHDT and CDR2 is FYEKMQ (reference sequence). The CDR3 is 12 residues long. V lost 3 bases, J lost 9 bases, and 9 bases lay in between. CDR3 in DNA: TGTGCCAGCAGCTTTAAGAGCATTGAGCAGTTCTTC. It encodes CASSFKSIEQFF.

This chain connects TRBV29-1 to TRBJ2-5; TRBD2 might be the D (6 bases). V shed 3 bases and J shed 4 bases, with 9 bases lying between them. This CDR3 spans 12 amino acids. The germline gives CDR1 SQVTM, CDR2 ANQGSEA. CDR3 coding DNA: TGCAGCGTTGAGGAGGGAGGAGAGACCCAGTACTTC. It encodes CSVEEGGETQYF.

The chain links TRBV5-1 to TRBJ2-6; possible D gene TRBD2, 6 bases. Germline CDR1 SGHRS, CDR2 YFSETQ. The V and J ends lost 0 bases and 3 bases respectively, with 13 bases between them. The CDR3 consists of 17 residues. CDR3 in amino acids: CASSLEGLRDGANVLTF. CDR3 nucleotides: TGCGCCAGCAGCTTGGAGGGCCTGCGGGATGGGGCCAACGTCCTGACTTTC.

The chain recombines TRBV30 with TRBJ1-2; TRBD1 aligns across 10 bases. The V and J ends lost 4 bases and 6 bases, in that order; junction bases with no gene match: 11. CDR1 is GTSNPN and CDR2 is SVGIG in the germline V gene (reference sequence). This CDR3 spans 15 amino acids. CDR3 residues: CAWINQGTGEDGYTF. In nucleotides, the CDR3 is TGTGCCTGGATAAATCAAGGGACAGGGGAAGATGGCTACACCTTC.

The chain links TRBV4-1 to TRBJ1-1, with TRBD1 matching over 12 bases. J lost 5 bases, V lost 4 bases, and 8 bases had no gene match. The CDR3 length is 16 residues. The germline V gene encodes CDR1 MGHRA and CDR2 YSYEKL. The CDR3 nucleotides read TGCGCCAGCAGCCTGGGACAGGGGGCGTGGGGTACTGAAGCTTTCTTT. Protein sequence: CASSLGQGAWGTEAFF.

V gene TRBV7-9 combines with J gene TRBJ2-3; D not certain. Between the trimmed V and J ends, which lost 3 bases and 0 bases, there was a span of 10 bases. The CDR3 runs 15 residues. Germline CDR1 is SEHNR and CDR2 is FQNEAQ (reference sequence). The CDR3 loop reads CASSFVRTSTDTQYF. In DNA form, the CDR3 reads TGTGCCAGCAGCTTTGTCCGAACTAGCACAGATACGCAGTATTTT.

This clone has only a few counts. J is TRBJ1-2 and V is TRBV2, with a possible D match to TRBD1 (5 bases). Per germline, CDR1 SNHLY and CDR2 FYNNEI. V lost 7 bases and J lost 6, with 15 bases in between. The CDR3 length is 13 residues. For the CDR3, the DNA is TGTGCCAGCAAGGTCGGCAGGGTTGATGGCTACACCTTC. It yields the protein CASKVGRVDGYTF.

The rearrangement links TRBV14 to TRBJ1-1; 9 bases match TRBD1. This CDR3 contains 17 residues. Germline V gene data show CDR1 as SGHDN and CDR2 as FVKESK. The ends lost 0 bases at V and 4 bases at J; junction bases unmatched: 9. CDR3 in amino acids: CASSQELGQGLATEAFF. In nucleotides, the CDR3 is TGTGCCAGCAGCCAAGAGTTGGGACAGGGTCTGGCCACTGAAGCTTTCTTT.

The rearrangement uses TRBV5-5 and TRBJ1-1, with a tentative D call TRBD1 (6 bases). Germline V gene sequence: CDR1 SGHKS, CDR2 YYEKEE (reference sequence). The V end was cut by 0 bases, the J end by 4 bases, with 7 bases between. This CDR3 comprises 13 residues. DNA of the CDR3: TGTGCCAGCAGCTTGGGGACAGCCACTGAAGCTTTCTTT. Protein: CASSLGTATEAFF.

The CDR3 region is CSASPSNGLSYEQYF. Written as DNA, the CDR3 is TGCAGTGCTAGTCCATCAAATGGGCTTTCCTACGAGCAGTACTTC. The rearrangement joins TRBV20-1 to TRBJ2-7, with D unresolved. The germline V gene has CDR1 DFQATT and CDR2 SNEGSKA (reference sequence). The CDR3 runs to 15 residues. V shed 3 bases and J shed 1 base, with 16 bases lying between them.

The gene calls are TRBV29-1 and TRBJ2-2; maybe TRBD2 (5 bases). CDR1 is SQVTM, CDR2 ANQGSEA, per germline. The CDR3 has 11 residues. V was shortened by 5 bases and J by 6 bases, with 7 bases between the two germline ends. The CDR3 DNA reads TGCAGCGTTTACGGGGCCGGGGAGCTGTTTTTT. Protein: CSVYGAGELFF.

This chain joins TRBV4-2 and TRBJ2-2; 11 positions agree with TRBD2. With V trimmed by 3 bases and J by 4 bases, 10 bases remained unmatched. This CDR3 spans 18 amino acids. The germline gives CDR1 LGHNA, CDR2 YNFKEQ. The CDR3 protein is CASSHSVAGGLGTGELFF. CDR3 nucleotide sequence: TGTGCCAGCAGCCATTCCGTAGCGGGGGGGCTTGGCACCGGGGAGCTGTTTTTT.

The V call is TRBV24-1, the J call TRBJ1-2, with D maybe TRBD1 (5 bases). V gave up 7 bases and J gave up 2 bases, with 13 bases separating them. Germline loops: CDR1 KGHDR, CDR2 SFDVKD. This CDR3 comprises 14 residues. The CDR3 nucleotides read TGTGCCACCAGCCCCGGGCCAGGGAACTATGGCTACACCTTC. Translated, it gives CATSPGPGNYGYTF.

The chain combines TRBV4-1 with TRBJ1-2; no clear D gene. The V gene's germline CDR1 is MGHRA and CDR2 YSYEKL. V dropped 4 bases and J dropped 1 base, with 19 bases sitting between them. This CDR3 has 17 residues. CDR3 region: CASSLVGRASNNYGYTF. The CDR3 DNA reads TGCGCCAGCAGCCTGGTGGGGAGGGCCTCTAATAACTATGGCTACACCTTC.

The chain has TRBV7-9 and TRBJ2-3; 12 nucleotides match TRBD2. The CDR3 spans 17 residues. CDR1 is SEHNR, CDR2 FQNEAQ, per germline (reference sequence). Trimming took 7 bases from V and 0 from J; bases not matched to a gene: 8. CDR3 in DNA: TGTGCCAGCACCGCCTGGGGACTAGCGGGTAGCACAGATACGCAGTATTTT. Translation: CASTAWGLAGSTDTQYF.

The CDR3 nucleotides are TGTGCCACCAGTGATAAGTTGTTAGCAGATACGCAGTATTTT. Encoded protein: CATSDKLLADTQYF. The chain joins TRBV24-1 to TRBJ2-3; D uncertain. The germline V gene has CDR1 KGHDR and CDR2 SFDVKD. CDR3 size: 14 residues. With 3 bases removed from V and 4 bases from J, the gap between germline ends came to 10 bases.

This clone was seen only once. The J gene is TRBJ1-1, the V gene TRBV2; D is perhaps TRBD1 (5 bases). The CDR3 runs 13 residues. The germline V gene has CDR1 SNHLY and CDR2 FYNNEI. Trimming shortened V by 3 bases and J by 2 bases, and 7 bases separated the two germline ends. CDR3 bases: TGTGCCAGCAGTGAGGGGGGAAACACTGAAGCTTTCTTT. It encodes CASSEGGNTEAFF.

V is TRBV7-2 and J is TRBJ1-1; D might be TRBD1 (6 bases). CDR1 and CDR2 from the germline V gene are SGHTA and FQGNSA. Trimming removed 1 base at V and 10 bases at J, with 13 bases between. The CDR3 is made up of 13 amino acids. In DNA, the CDR3 is TGTGCCAGCAGCTTAGAGTATACAGGGATAGCTTTCTTT. Translating it yields CASSLEYTGIAFF.